Listed below are T cell receptor beta chains from one sample, sequenced in a study of radiotherapy plus CTLA-4 blockade in lung cancer. Sequencing was performed with immunoSEQ multiplex PCR; in TCRdb, only in-frame clones are kept and a portion is missing. The data hold 100,000 to 150,000 clones, with about 87% observed a single time. The starting material was peripheral blood, obtained from a patient treated with radiotherapy plus ipilimumab. These receptor sequences come from a human donor with non-small cell lung cancer that progressed on radiotherapy plus ipilimumab. Each CDR3 is given with its conserved first and last residue. The D gene is left open where the match is weak. Size values are once, few and many counts, or a class for expanded clones, and some rows have none.

J gene: TRBJ1-2
V gene: TRBV28
clone size: .
D gene: .
CDR3 DNA: TGTGCCAGCAGTGACGCAGGTTCCTATGGCTACACCTTC
CDR3 protein: CASSDAGSYGYTF

J gene: TRBJ1-3
V gene: TRBV5-1
clone size: .
D gene: .
CDR3 DNA: TGCGCCAGCAGCTTCTCCTCACCTGTCGGTGGAAACACCATATATTTT
CDR3 protein: CASSFSSPVGGNTIYF

J gene: TRBJ1-4
V gene: TRBV18
clone size: once
D gene: TRBD1
CDR3 DNA: TGTGCCAGCTCACTTTCCGGACAGGGGGCAGAAAAACTGTTTTTT
CDR3 protein: CASSLSGQGAEKLFF

J gene: TRBJ1-3
V gene: TRBV9
clone size: .
D gene: .
CDR3 DNA: TGTGCCAGCAGCGTAGAAATTGGAAACACCATATATTTT
CDR3 protein: CASSVEIGNTIYF

J gene: TRBJ2-2
V gene: TRBV6-6
clone size: .
D gene: .
CDR3 DNA: TGTGCCAGCAGTTGGGGCAGGGGGGTGGCCACCGGGGAGCTGTTTTTT
CDR3 protein: CASSWGRGVATGELFF

J gene: TRBJ1-5
V gene: TRBV7-9
clone size: .
D gene: .
CDR3 DNA: TGTGCCAGCAGCCCCTCGGGGGGCAATCAGCCCCAGCATTTT
CDR3 protein: CASSPSGGNQPQHF

J gene: TRBJ2-7
V gene: TRBV6-1
clone size: once
D gene: .
CDR3 DNA: TGTGCCAGCAGTACTTTGACAGAAAACTACGAGCAGTACTTC
CDR3 protein: CASSTLTENYEQYF

J gene: TRBJ2-3
V gene: TRBV6-5
clone size: .
D gene: TRBD2
CDR3 DNA: TGTGCCAGCAGTTACTCCGGACTAGCGACAGATACGCAGTATTTT
CDR3 protein: CASSYSGLATDTQYF

J gene: TRBJ2-6
V gene: TRBV9
clone size: .
D gene: .
CDR3 DNA: TGTGCCAGCAGCGTAGGCACCGGGGCCAACGTCCTGACTTTC
CDR3 protein: CASSVGTGANVLTF

J gene: TRBJ2-3
V gene: TRBV29-1
clone size: .
D gene: TRBD2
CDR3 DNA: TGCAGCGTCCTAGCGGGAGCCTTCACAGATACGCAGTATTTT
CDR3 protein: CSVLAGAFTDTQYF

J gene: TRBJ2-2
V gene: TRBV13
clone size: .
D gene: .
CDR3 DNA: TGTGCCAGCAGCTTAGCAGCGGTTGAGAACACCGGGGAGCTGTTTTTT
CDR3 protein: CASSLAAVENTGELFF

J gene: TRBJ2-1
V gene: TRBV5-4
clone size: .
D gene: TRBD2
CDR3 DNA: TGTGCCAGCAGATCACTAGCGGGAGCTGCTGGTGAGCAGTTCTTC
CDR3 protein: CASRSLAGAAGEQFF

J gene: TRBJ1-1
V gene: TRBV11-3
clone size: .
D gene: .
CDR3 DNA: TGTGCCAGCAGCTTAGATCAGGGGGAAGCTTTCTTT
CDR3 protein: CASSLDQGEAFF

J gene: TRBJ2-7
V gene: TRBV2
clone size: .
D gene: TRBD2
CDR3 DNA: TGTGCCAGCAGTCAAGGACTAGCGGGCTACGAGCAGTACTTC
CDR3 protein: CASSQGLAGYEQYF

J gene: TRBJ2-5
V gene: TRBV23-1
clone size: .
D gene: .
CDR3 DNA: TGCGCCAGCAGTCACGGGGAGCTAGTCCGGGGGGAGACCCAGTACTTC
CDR3 protein: CASSHGELVRGETQYF

J gene: TRBJ2-5
V gene: TRBV29-1
clone size: .
D gene: .
CDR3 DNA: TGCAGCGTTGAAAGGGAAAGGGCCCGGGAGACCCAGTACTTC
CDR3 protein: CSVERERARETQYF

J gene: TRBJ1-1
V gene: TRBV5-1
clone size: .
D gene: .
CDR3 DNA: TGCGCCAGCAGCTTGGATTGGATGAACACTGAAGCTTTCTTT
CDR3 protein: CASSLDWMNTEAFF

J gene: TRBJ2-5
V gene: TRBV13
clone size: .
D gene: TRBD1
CDR3 DNA: TGTGCCAGCACCACAGGGGCCGGGACCCAGTACTTC
CDR3 protein: CASTTGAGTQYF

J gene: TRBJ1-4
V gene: TRBV11-2
clone size: .
D gene: TRBD1
CDR3 DNA: TGTGCCAGCAGCCGCGGCCTGACAGGGATAAGGGGCTTTAATGAAAAACTGTTTTTT
CDR3 protein: CASSRGLTGIRGFNEKLFF

J gene: TRBJ1-2
V gene: TRBV11-2
clone size: .
D gene: .
CDR3 DNA: TGTGCCAGCTTGGCGGGAACCCGGGGGACTGAGGGGACCTTC
CDR3 protein: CASLAGTRGTEGTF

J gene: TRBJ2-3
V gene: TRBV9
clone size: .
D gene: .
CDR3 DNA: TGTGCCAGCAGCTTCTCGACAGGTTTGGATACGCAGTATTTT
CDR3 protein: CASSFSTGLDTQYF

J gene: TRBJ2-5
V gene: TRBV30
clone size: few
D gene: TRBD2
CDR3 DNA: TGTGCCTGGAGTGCAAAACGCGGGACTAGTATAGAGACCCAGTACTTC
CDR3 protein: CAWSAKRGTSIETQYF

J gene: TRBJ2-7
V gene: TRBV19
clone size: .
D gene: .
CDR3 DNA: TGTGCCAGTAGTATAGGTCCGAATTCCTACGAGCAGTACTTC
CDR3 protein: CASSIGPNSYEQYF

J gene: TRBJ2-7
V gene: TRBV6-5
clone size: .
D gene: .
CDR3 DNA: TGTGCCAGCAGTTACAGCGCAGGGAGTAACTACGAGCAGTACTTC
CDR3 protein: CASSYSAGSNYEQYF

J gene: TRBJ1-1
V gene: TRBV9
clone size: once
D gene: .
CDR3 DNA: TGTGCCAGCAGCGTACAGAGGAACACTGAAGCTTTCTTT
CDR3 protein: CASSVQRNTEAFF

J gene: TRBJ2-1
V gene: TRBV6-6
clone size: .
D gene: .
CDR3 DNA: TGTGCCAGCAGCAACCGACAGGGAGGGAGCAATGAGCAGTTCTTC
CDR3 protein: CASSNRQGGSNEQFF

J gene: TRBJ2-6
V gene: TRBV7-2
clone size: few
D gene: .
CDR3 DNA: TGTGCCAGCAGCTCCAGGGCTGGGGCCAACGTCCTGACTTTC
CDR3 protein: CASSSRAGANVLTF

J gene: TRBJ2-7
V gene: TRBV25-1
clone size: .
D gene: .
CDR3 DNA: TGTGCCAGCAGATCCGGGACGCTCAACTACGAGCAGTACTTC
CDR3 protein: CASRSGTLNYEQYF

J gene: TRBJ1-1
V gene: TRBV6-1
clone size: .
D gene: .
CDR3 DNA: TGTGCCAGCCTTTCAGGGTGGGCAGACACTGAAGCTTTCTTT
CDR3 protein: CASLSGWADTEAFF

J gene: TRBJ2-7
V gene: TRBV5-1
clone size: .
D gene: .
CDR3 DNA: TGCGCCAGCAGCCGGAGAGGGGCCGGGTACGAGCAGTACTTC
CDR3 protein: CASSRRGAGYEQYF

J gene: TRBJ2-5
V gene: TRBV2
clone size: .
D gene: .
CDR3 DNA: TGTGCCAGCAGTGAAGCGGGTGAGACCCAGTACTTC
CDR3 protein: CASSEAGETQYF

J gene: TRBJ2-5
V gene: TRBV2
clone size: .
D gene: .
CDR3 DNA: TGTGCCAGCAGTGACTCGTTGTTGCCCCAGTACTTC
CDR3 protein: CASSDSLLPQYF

J gene: TRBJ2-3
V gene: TRBV9
clone size: .
D gene: .
CDR3 DNA: TGTGCCAGCAGCGTAGATAGCGGTAGACGGACAGATACGCAGTATTTT
CDR3 protein: CASSVDSGRRTDTQYF

J gene: TRBJ1-2
V gene: TRBV6-1
clone size: .
D gene: TRBD1
CDR3 DNA: TGTGCCAGCAGTGAAGCAAGACAGGGGGCGACAGGCTACACCTTC
CDR3 protein: CASSEARQGATGYTF

J gene: TRBJ2-5
V gene: TRBV7-8
clone size: .
D gene: .
CDR3 DNA: TGTGCCAGCAGCCCGCGGGATAGTTATACACAAGAGACCCAGTACTTC
CDR3 protein: CASSPRDSYTQETQYF

J gene: TRBJ2-5
V gene: TRBV6-5
clone size: .
D gene: TRBD1
CDR3 DNA: TGTGCCAGCAGGGGACAGGGCGGTCGGGAGACCCAGTACTTC
CDR3 protein: CASRGQGGRETQYF

J gene: TRBJ2-1
V gene: TRBV6-6
clone size: .
D gene: TRBD1
CDR3 DNA: TGTGCCAGCAGTTACAGACAGGGGGCTGGCAATGAGCAGTTCTTC
CDR3 protein: CASSYRQGAGNEQFF

J gene: TRBJ2-1
V gene: TRBV7-9
clone size: .
D gene: .
CDR3 DNA: TGTGCCAGCAGCCCAGGACCAGGGCCTTACAATGAGCAGTTCTTC
CDR3 protein: CASSPGPGPYNEQFF

J gene: TRBJ2-7
V gene: TRBV29-1
clone size: .
D gene: .
CDR3 DNA: TGCAGCGTAACGGGGATCCAGGGTTTGTACGAGCAGTACTTC
CDR3 protein: CSVTGIQGLYEQYF

J gene: TRBJ1-4
V gene: TRBV18
clone size: .
D gene: .
CDR3 DNA: TGTGCCAGCTCATCGAGTCTAAATGAAAAACTGTTTTTT
CDR3 protein: CASSSSLNEKLFF

J gene: TRBJ2-7
V gene: TRBV6-1
clone size: .
D gene: TRBD2
CDR3 DNA: TGTGCCAGCACTAGGACTAGCGGGAGGGCCGGCGAGCAGTACTTC
CDR3 protein: CASTRTSGRAGEQYF

J gene: TRBJ2-7
V gene: TRBV7-6
clone size: .
D gene: .
CDR3 DNA: TGTGCCAGCAGCTTAGGTCTTGATGGCTACGAGCAGTACTTC
CDR3 protein: CASSLGLDGYEQYF

J gene: TRBJ2-1
V gene: TRBV25-1
clone size: once
D gene: .
CDR3 DNA: TGTGCCAGCAGTAAAGGGGGTTCCTACAATGAGCAGTTCTTC
CDR3 protein: CASSKGGSYNEQFF

J gene: TRBJ1-1
V gene: TRBV6-5
clone size: .
D gene: .
CDR3 DNA: TGTGCCAGCAGTTACTCGAGGTCCACGAACACTGAAGCTTTCTTT
CDR3 protein: CASSYSRSTNTEAFF

J gene: TRBJ1-1
V gene: TRBV5-1
clone size: .
D gene: TRBD1
CDR3 DNA: TGCGCCAGCAGCTTGTCGGGAGGGGGCAACACTGAAGCTTTCTTT
CDR3 protein: CASSLSGGGNTEAFF

J gene: TRBJ1-1
V gene: TRBV19
clone size: .
D gene: .
CDR3 DNA: TGTGCCAGTAGTATATCAAGGGTAGCCCTTAACACTGAAGCTTTCTTT
CDR3 protein: CASSISRVALNTEAFF

J gene: TRBJ2-3
V gene: TRBV6-6
clone size: .
D gene: .
CDR3 DNA: TGTGCCAGCAGTGTTACTCGGGGCCACACAGATACGCAGTATTTT
CDR3 protein: CASSVTRGHTDTQYF

J gene: TRBJ1-2
V gene: TRBV15
clone size: .
D gene: .
CDR3 DNA: TGTGCCACTAAGCCGAGGGGGACGGACTATGGCTACACCTTC
CDR3 protein: CATKPRGTDYGYTF

J gene: TRBJ2-1
V gene: TRBV9
clone size: .
D gene: .
CDR3 DNA: TGTGCCAGCAGCGTATTCGACGGGCAGAATGAGCAGTTCTTC
CDR3 protein: CASSVFDGQNEQFF

J gene: TRBJ2-2
V gene: TRBV6-5
clone size: .
D gene: TRBD1
CDR3 DNA: TGTGCCAGCAGTTACTTCGGGACAGCGAACACCGGGGAGCTGTTTTTT
CDR3 protein: CASSYFGTANTGELFF

J gene: TRBJ1-1
V gene: TRBV18
clone size: once
D gene: .
CDR3 DNA: TGTGCCAGCTCCCCGACGGGGGGTGGAACTGAAGCTTTCTTT
CDR3 protein: CASSPTGGGTEAFF

J gene: TRBJ2-1
V gene: TRBV18
clone size: .
D gene: .
CDR3 DNA: TGTGCCAGCTCACCGACAGAACGCTCCTACAATGAGCAGTTCTTC
CDR3 protein: CASSPTERSYNEQFF

J gene: TRBJ2-1
V gene: TRBV12-5
clone size: .
D gene: .
CDR3 DNA: TGTGCTAGTGGTTTGGGACTACCCTCCTACAATGAGCAGTTCTTC
CDR3 protein: CASGLGLPSYNEQFF

J gene: TRBJ1-2
V gene: TRBV6-1
clone size: .
D gene: .
CDR3 DNA: TGTGCCAGCATCCCGGGGTTACTGCATGGCTACACCTTC
CDR3 protein: CASIPGLLHGYTF

J gene: TRBJ2-3
V gene: TRBV7-3
clone size: .
D gene: .
CDR3 DNA: TGTGCCAGCAGCTCCCCCGGGGGAGTGGCAGATACGCAGTATTTT
CDR3 protein: CASSSPGGVADTQYF